The 27 T cell receptor beta chains below were found in one sample sequenced in a study of blood T cell repertoires in COVID-19. Some clones are missing from TCRdb's copy, which holds only in-frame ones; the method was immunoSEQ multiplex PCR. The data contain roughly 250,000 clones, 88% of them singletons. Sequenced input: peripheral blood. Receptors originate from a young woman with acute or convalescent COVID-19.

The V call is TRBV6-2 or TRBV6-3, the J call TRBJ2-1; the match to TRBD1 covers 8 bases. The trim removed 5 bases at V and 7 bases at J, leaving 10 bases unmatched. This CDR3 contains 15 residues. Germline V CDR1 and CDR2: MNHEY, SVGEGT. The CDR3 loop reads CASSTDRGRLNEQFF. The CDR3 DNA follows: TGTGCCAGCAGTACAGACAGGGGACGTTTAAATGAGCAGTTCTTC.

The chain couples TRBV18 to TRBJ2-2, with 8 bases aligning to TRBD1. Germline V CDR1 and CDR2: KGHSH, LQKENI. This CDR3 spans 15 amino acids. The V segment lost 3 bases and the J segment 0 bases; nucleotides outside the gene matches: 0. The CDR3: CASSPGQANTGELFF. The CDR3 coding sequence is TGTGCCAGCTCACCGGGACAGGCGAACACCGGGGAGCTGTTTTTT.

The chain carries TRBV7-6 and TRBJ2-7, with 9 nucleotides matching TRBD2. The germline V gene has CDR1 SGHVS and CDR2 FNYEAQ. CDR3 length: 15 amino acids. V dropped 2 bases and J dropped 3; count of bases not matched to a gene: 5. The CDR3 sequence: CASSLTPTSGYEQYF. The CDR3 DNA reads as TGTGCCAGCAGCTTAACCCCGACTAGCGGCTACGAGCAGTACTTC.

The chain has TRBV7-9 and TRBJ2-7; 11 nucleotides line up with TRBD2. Germline V CDR1 and CDR2: SEHNR, FQNEAQ (reference sequence). This CDR3 has 15 residues. With V trimmed by 5 bases and J by 3 bases, 6 bases remained unmatched. Here the CDR3 DNA reads TGTGCCAGCAGCGCGACTAGCGGGATGAACTACGAGCAGTACTTC. Its protein is CASSATSGMNYEQYF.

The chain is built from TRBV19 and TRBJ2-3; possibly TRBD1 for D (6 bases). CDR1 LNHDA and CDR2 SQIVND come from the germline V gene (reference sequence). Trimming stripped 5 bases from V and 3 bases from J, with 15 bases between. The CDR3 length is 15 residues. CDR3 in amino acids: CASSGRGPYTDTQYF. CDR3 bases: TGTGCCAGTAGTGGCAGGGGACCATATACAGATACGCAGTATTTT.

This chain connects TRBV19 to TRBJ1-1, with TRBD1 matching over 12 bases. The CDR3 totals 15 residues. CDR1 is LNHDA and CDR2 is SQIVND in the germline V gene (reference sequence). Unmatched junction bases numbered 6, after V lost 4 bases and J lost 6 bases. The CDR3 is CASSTGQGAEAEAFF. The CDR3 nucleotides read TGTGCCAGTAGTACGGGACAGGGGGCTGAAGCTGAAGCTTTCTTT. Using reference TRBV19 and TRBJ1-1 for the parts outside the CDR3, the full variable domain is DGGITQSPKYLFRKEGQNVTLSCEQNLNHDAMYWYRQDPGQGLRLIYYSQIVNDFQKGDIAEGYSVSREKKESFPLTVTSAQKNPTAFYLCASSTGQGAEAEAFFGQGTRLTVV.

The chain carries TRBV6-4 and TRBJ2-1; TRBD2 matches 7 bases. Unmatched junction bases numbered 5, after V lost 0 bases and J lost 9 bases. This CDR3 spans 14 amino acids. Germline CDR1 reads MRHNA; CDR2 reads SNTAGT. The DNA for the CDR3 is TGTGCCAGCAGTGACTCTTTGGGAGGGGCTGAGCAGTTCTTC. This codes for CASSDSLGGAEQFF.

Remarks on this clone: Other DNA sequences in this sample translate to the same CDR3. The chain carries TRBV5-1 and TRBJ2-2; no clear D gene. CDR3 length: 14 amino acids. Trimming stripped 1 base from V and 0 bases from J, with 4 bases between. Looked up from germline, CDR1 is SGHRS and CDR2 is YFSETQ. The CDR3 spells CASSLTANTGELFF. The CDR3 DNA is TGCGCCAGCAGCTTGACAGCGAACACCGGGGAGCTGTTTTTT.

The J gene is TRBJ1-6, the V gene TRBV30; 8 bases fit TRBD1. CDR1 and CDR2 (germline): GTSNPN, SVGIG (reference sequence). V dropped 0 bases and J dropped 7; count of bases not matched to a gene: 2. CDR3 length: 14 amino acids. The CDR3 spells CAWSVGTGNSPLHF. DNA for the CDR3: TGTGCCTGGAGTGTAGGGACAGGCAATTCACCCCTCCACTTT.

The rearrangement joins TRBV2 to TRBJ2-7, with 8 bases aligning to TRBD1. The CDR3 contains 13 residues. CDR1 SNHLY and CDR2 FYNNEI come from the germline V gene. J was trimmed by 7 bases and V by 8 bases; bases with no gene match: 10. CDR3 nucleotide sequence: TGTGCCAGCTTCGGACAGGGAAGGGGAGAGCAGTACTTC. Amino acid sequence: CASFGQGRGEQYF.

V usage is TRBV10-2 and J usage is TRBJ2-2; TRBD2 aligns across 8 bases. Germline V gene sequence: CDR1 WSHSY, CDR2 SAAADI. This CDR3 region has 15 residues. V shed 0 bases and J 6 bases; nucleotides not matched to a gene: 3. The CDR3 DNA reads as TGCGCCAGCAGTGAGTCCTCTAGCGGGTCCGGGGAGCTGTTTTTT. This encodes CASSESSSGSGELFF.

The chain joins TRBV15 to TRBJ2-7; 16 nucleotides match TRBD2. V dropped 0 bases and J dropped 3; count of bases not matched to a gene: 14. Germline values: CDR1 LNHNV, CDR2 YYDKDF (reference sequence). This CDR3 region has 21 residues. The DNA for the CDR3 is TGTGCCACCAGCAGAGATCCACCGGGACTAGCGGGAGGGATCAGTTTCTACGAGCAGTACTTC. Protein sequence: CATSRDPPGLAGGISFYEQYF. Filled out from reference TRBV15 and TRBJ2-7, the complete variable domain reads DAMVIQNPRYQVTQFGKPVTLSCSQTLNHNVMYWYQQKSSQAPKLLFHYYDKDFNNEADTPDNFQSRRPNTSFCFLDIRSPGLGDTAMYLCATSRDPPGLAGGISFYEQYFGPGTRLTVT.

The V gene is TRBV19, the J gene TRBJ1-2; 7 bases match TRBD1. The ends lost 2 bases at V and 2 bases at J; junction bases unmatched: 8. Germline CDR1 is LNHDA and CDR2 is SQIVND (reference sequence). The CDR3 contains 16 residues. The CDR3 is CASSIRSGGRNYGYTF. CDR3 nucleotide sequence: TGTGCCAGTAGTATACGGTCAGGGGGAAGGAACTATGGCTACACCTTC.

This clone was recorded once. The genes are TRBV2 and TRBJ2-1; 8 bases fit TRBD1. Trimming at V came to 4 bases and at J to 1 base, leaving 3 bases not matched to a gene. Germline CDR1 is SNHLY and CDR2 is FYNNEI. The CDR3 spans 15 residues. CDR3 sequence: CASSGGQESYNEQFF. CDR3 nucleotide sequence: TGTGCCAGCAGTGGGGGACAGGAGTCCTACAATGAGCAGTTCTTC.

The J gene is TRBJ1-1, the V gene TRBV6-5, with 9 bases that match TRBD1. The CDR3 sequence is 14 residues long. Germline V gene sequence: CDR1 MNHEY, CDR2 SVGAGI. V trimming: 3 bases; J trimming: 7 bases; junction bases outside the gene matches: 6. The CDR3 coding sequence is TGTGCCAGCAGTTATTTGGGACAGGGAAATGAAGCTTTCTTT. It translates to CASSYLGQGNEAFF.

This chain connects TRBV25-1 to TRBJ1-5; TRBD1 might be the D (6 bases). The CDR3 has 14 residues. V was trimmed by 6 bases and J by 7 bases, leaving 16 bases between them. Looked up from germline, CDR1 is MGHDK and CDR2 is SYGVNS. CDR3 nucleotide sequence: TGTGCCAGCAGCATGGGGGGGGCTTCACAGCCCCAGCATTTT. Its protein is CASSMGGASQPQHF.

V is TRBV6-6 and J is TRBJ1-1, with D hard to call. The CDR3 contains 12 residues. V was pared by 8 bases and J by 4 bases, with 11 bases between. Germline CDR1 is MNHNY and CDR2 is SVGAGI (reference sequence). CDR3 in DNA: TGTGCCAGCTGGAGTGTTTCCACTGAAGCTTTCTTT. Translated, it gives CASWSVSTEAFF.

This clone has only one observation. V and J are TRBV7-8 and TRBJ1-1, with TRBD1 identical over 8 bases. Germline CDR1 is SGHVS and CDR2 is FQNEAQ. The CDR3 spans 12 residues. Unmatched junction bases numbered 8, after V lost 10 bases and J lost 7 bases. CDR3 sequence (DNA): TGTGCCACTCCAGGGGGCAAGGGTGAAGCTTTCTTT. This gives the protein CATPGGKGEAFF.

The rearrangement joins TRBV27 to TRBJ2-2, with 8 bases that match TRBD1. This CDR3 spans 23 amino acids. Germline CDR1 and CDR2: MNHEY and SMNVEV (reference sequence). The V and J ends lost 1 base and 3 bases, in that order; junction bases with no gene match: 25. The DNA of the CDR3 is TGTGCCAGCAGTTTATTCGGTGGCGTAAGCAGGGGGCGCGTGGGAGCCGACACCGGGGAGCTGTTTTTT. Its translation is CASSLFGGVSRGRVGADTGELFF.

The J gene is TRBJ2-2, the V gene TRBV5-1, with 9 bases identical to TRBD2. CDR1 SGHRS and CDR2 YFSETQ come from the germline V gene. CDR3 length: 19 residues. Trimming at V came to 0 bases and at J to 0 bases, leaving 9 bases not matched to a gene. The DNA of the CDR3 is TGCGCCAGCAGCTTGGCCGAGGCTAGCGGGATCGCGAACACCGGGGAGCTGTTTTTT. Its translation is CASSLAEASGIANTGELFF. Based on the CDR3 plus reference TRBV5-1 and TRBJ2-2, the full variable domain is KAGVTQTPRYLIKTRGQQVTLSCSPISGHRSVSWYQQTPGQGLQFLFEYFSETQRNKGNFPGRFSGRQFSNSRSEMNVSTLELGDSALYLCASSLAEASGIANTGELFFGEGSRLTVL.

The chain has TRBV9 and TRBJ2-7; D is ambiguous. The CDR3 extends over 15 amino acids. V was trimmed by 6 bases and J by 4 bases, leaving 20 bases between them. Germline V gene sequence: CDR1 SGDLS, CDR2 YYNGEE. CDR3 in amino acids: CASTPGLGVGYEQYF. As DNA, the CDR3 is TGTGCCAGCACCCCCGGGTTAGGAGTCGGATACGAGCAGTACTTC.

This chain connects TRBV5-1 to TRBJ2-7, with D perhaps matching TRBD1 (6 bases). The germline V gene encodes CDR1 SGHRS and CDR2 YFSETQ. The V and J ends lost 5 bases and 0 bases respectively, with 15 bases between them. This CDR3 spans 15 amino acids. The CDR3 loop is CASRARGQSSYEQYF. DNA for the CDR3: TGCGCCAGCAGGGCTAGGGGACAAAGCTCCTACGAGCAGTACTTC.

The sample holds a few counts of this clone. The rearrangement links TRBV20-1 to TRBJ2-1; no clear D. V gave up 3 bases and J gave up 0 bases, with 12 bases separating them. Germline V gives CDR1 DFQATT, CDR2 SNEGSKA (reference sequence). The CDR3 loop spans 15 amino acids. The CDR3 is CSASDLESSYNEQFF. The CDR3 DNA sequence: TGCAGTGCTAGTGATCTAGAGAGCTCCTACAATGAGCAGTTCTTC.

This rearrangement joins TRBV6-5 to TRBJ2-7, with D uncertain. The CDR3 is 11 amino acids. CDR1 is MNHEY and CDR2 is SVGAGI in the germline V gene. The V gene lost 7 bases and the J gene lost 0 bases, with 4 bases spanning the gap. The CDR3 DNA reads TGTGCCAGCACGGGCTCCTACGAGCAGTACTTC. Its translation: CASTGSYEQYF.

The chain combines TRBV28 with TRBJ1-4; unclear D gene. V gave up 3 bases and J gave up 2 bases, with 10 bases separating them. The CDR3 consists of 15 residues. Germline CDR1 is MDHEN and CDR2 is SYDVKM. CDR3 sequence reads: CASSFPPGTNEKLFF. In DNA form, the CDR3 reads TGTGCCAGCAGTTTTCCTCCCGGGACTAATGAAAAACTGTTTTTT. Together with reference TRBV28 and TRBJ1-4, the CDR3 gives the full variable domain: DVKVTQSSRYLVKRTGEKVFLECVQDMDHENMFWYRQDPGLGLRLIYFSYDVKMKEKGDIPEGYSVSREKKERFSLILESASTNQTSMYLCASSFPPGTNEKLFFGSGTQLSVL.

V gene TRBV5-1 combines with J gene TRBJ1-3; D possibly corresponds to TRBD1 (5 bases). CDR3 size: 16 residues. Germline values: CDR1 SGHRS, CDR2 YFSETQ. Trimming stripped 4 bases from V and 0 bases from J, with 14 bases between. The CDR3 DNA reads as TGCGCCAGCAGCGTAGGACATTCGAGCTCTGGAAACACCATATATTTT. Amino acid sequence: CASSVGHSSSGNTIYF.

The chain joins TRBV5-1 to TRBJ2-1; 7 nucleotides line up with TRBD2. The CDR3 covers 14 residues. Unmatched junction bases numbered 5, after V lost 5 bases and J lost 3 bases. Germline CDR1 is SGHRS and CDR2 is YFSETQ. For the CDR3, the DNA is TGCGCCAGCAGGAGGCTAGCGGACTACAATGAGCAGTTCTTC. Translation gives CASRRLADYNEQFF. Full variable domain (outside the CDR3, taken from reference TRBV5-1 and TRBJ2-1): KAGVTQTPRYLIKTRGQQVTLSCSPISGHRSVSWYQQTPGQGLQFLFEYFSETQRNKGNFPGRFSGRQFSNSRSEMNVSTLELGDSALYLCASRRLADYNEQFFGPGTRLTVL.